These T cell receptor beta chains were read from a single sample in a study of shared T cell receptors in the human thymus. Here immunoSEQ multiplex PCR was the method, and the copy in TCRdb shows in-frame clones only, minus some. The data show under 700,000 clones, with around three quarters seen just once and about 0.012% held by the top ten. Separately, the same data were catalogued under a study of human thymus T cells.

Sequencing was done on a sample of thymocytes. The receptors come from a boy in the first two years of life with a congenital heart defect. Both conserved end residues are part of each CDR3. Each record gives: clone size, V gene, D gene, J gene, CDR3 DNA, CDR3 protein. The D gene is left open where the match is weak. Expanded clones get a size class; other rows say once, few or many, or leave the size out.

once	TRBV27	-	TRBJ2-7	TGTGCCAGCAGCTCCGCTCGGGACAAGAACTACGAGCAGTACTTC	CASSSARDKNYEQYF
once	TRBV6-5	TRBD2	TRBJ2-7	TGTGCCAGCAGTTACCTTTCCTCTAGCGGGATGTACGAGCAGTACTTC	CASSYLSSSGMYEQYF
once	TRBV4-3	-	TRBJ2-1	TGCGCCAGCAGCCAAGTCGCCGGGACACGACACAATGAGCAGTTCTTC	CASSQVAGTRHNEQFF
-	TRBV5-5	TRBD2	TRBJ2-5	TGTGCCAGCAGCGTATCTAGCGGGAGCCAAGAGACCCAGTACTTC	CASSVSSGSQETQYF
-	TRBV9	TRBD2	TRBJ2-3	TGTGCCAGCAGCCGGGGGGAGGCCGCAGATACGCAGTATTTT	CASSRGEAADTQYF
-	TRBV5-1	TRBD1	TRBJ1-4	TGCGCCAGCAGCCAAAAACAGGGGCCGAATGAAAAACTGTTTTTT	CASSQKQGPNEKLFF
-	TRBV27	-	TRBJ2-2	TGTGCCAGCAGTCCACCCGGGACTCTGGGGACCGGGGAGCTGTTTTTT	CASSPPGTLGTGELFF
-	TRBV9	-	TRBJ2-7	TGTGCCAGCAGCGTAGATCCAGAACCTCCCTACGAGCAGTACTTC	CASSVDPEPPYEQYF
-	TRBV10-3	-	TRBJ1-2	TGTGCCAGCCGGGACACCTATGGCTACACCTTC	CASRDTYGYTF
-	TRBV27	-	TRBJ2-2	TGTGCCAGCACCGTATCGGTCGGACTACGATTGAACACCGGGGAGCTGTTTTTT	CASTVSVGLRLNTGELFF
-	TRBV15	-	TRBJ2-1	TGTGCCACCAGCAGAGATCCTATCTCCTACAATGAGCAGTTCTTC	CATSRDPISYNEQFF
-	TRBV4-3	TRBD2	TRBJ2-1	TGCGCCAGCAGCCAAGATCAGAGTCGCGGGAGCTCCTACAATGAGCAGTTCTTC	CASSQDQSRGSSYNEQFF
-	TRBV7-8	TRBD2	TRBJ2-1	TGTGCCAGCAGCTCATGGGGACTAGCGGGGAAGAATGAGCAGTTCTTC	CASSSWGLAGKNEQFF
-	TRBV4-1	-	TRBJ2-7	TGCGCCAGCAGCCAGGGGTTAGCGGCCCGCTCCTACGAGCAGTACTTC	CASSQGLAARSYEQYF
-	TRBV29-1	TRBD1	TRBJ1-2	TGCAGCGTTGAAGGGACAGGGGAGTGGGGCAACTATGGCTACACCTTC	CSVEGTGEWGNYGYTF
-	TRBV27	-	TRBJ2-7	TGTGCCAGCAGTTCTTACAGCTCCTACGAGCAGTACTTC	CASSSYSSYEQYF
-	TRBV7-9	-	TRBJ1-1	TGTGCCAGCAGCTTAGAGGGAGAGCTTCTAGTCCGCACTGAAGCTTTCTTT	CASSLEGELLVRTEAFF
-	TRBV6-1	TRBD1	TRBJ2-7	TGTGCCAGCAGTTTTGGGACAGGGCCCTACGAGCAGTACTTC	CASSFGTGPYEQYF
-	TRBV5-6	-	TRBJ2-7	TGTGCCAGCAGCCTGGGACACTGGACCTACGAGCAGTACTTC	CASSLGHWTYEQYF
-	TRBV11-2	-	TRBJ2-5	TGTGCCAGCAGCTTACGAGGAGAGACCCAGTACTTC	CASSLRGETQYF
-	TRBV7-9	-	TRBJ2-3	TGTGCCAGCGGACCTAGGACTGCCACAGATACGCAGTATTTT	CASGPRTATDTQYF
-	TRBV11-3	TRBD2	TRBJ2-7	TGTGCCAGCAGCTCGACTAGCGGTCGAACCTACGAGCAGTACTTC	CASSSTSGRTYEQYF
-	TRBV14	TRBD2	TRBJ2-1	TGTGCCAGCAGCCAAGATGGGCTAGCGGGAGGGGTCTACAATGAGCAGTTCTTC	CASSQDGLAGGVYNEQFF
once	TRBV27	-	TRBJ1-5	TGTGCCAGCAGTTTATGCGGGGATAGCAATCAGCCCCAGCATTTT	CASSLCGDSNQPQHF
-	TRBV29-1	-	TRBJ1-2	TGCAGCGATACTACCCCGACAGTGCACGGCTACACCTTC	CSDTTPTVHGYTF
-	TRBV7-9	TRBD2	TRBJ2-1	TGTGCCAGCAGCTTAGTTGGTTCTCCAGCGGGAGTCATGAATGAGCAGTTCTTC	CASSLVGSPAGVMNEQFF
few	TRBV29-1	TRBD1	TRBJ2-1	TGCAGCGCATTCCACCCGTGGGACAGCCCTTACAATGAGCAGTTCTTC	CSAFHPWDSPYNEQFF
-	TRBV27	TRBD1	TRBJ2-2	TGTGCCAGCAGTCCAACCTCCGCCAGACAGGGGGCAAGGGAGCTGTTTTTT	CASSPTSARQGARELFF
-	TRBV6-5	-	TRBJ2-7	TGTGCCAGCGGTCAGGGGGGCACCTACGAGCAGTACTTC	CASGQGGTYEQYF
-	TRBV19	-	TRBJ2-1	TGTGCCAGTAGTATAGTTTCCGGTATCCCCAATTCCAATGAGCAGTTCTTC	CASSIVSGIPNSNEQFF
-	TRBV27	TRBD2	TRBJ2-1	TGTGCCAGCAGTCCCCCGGGACTAGCGGAATACAATGAGCAGTTCTTC	CASSPPGLAEYNEQFF
-	TRBV27	-	TRBJ2-7	TGTGCCAGCAGAAAAGAGGACAGGGGGCTTCTGGGACTAGCGGTAGGCCCCTCCTACGAGCAGTACTTC	CASRKEDRGLLGLAVGPSYEQYF